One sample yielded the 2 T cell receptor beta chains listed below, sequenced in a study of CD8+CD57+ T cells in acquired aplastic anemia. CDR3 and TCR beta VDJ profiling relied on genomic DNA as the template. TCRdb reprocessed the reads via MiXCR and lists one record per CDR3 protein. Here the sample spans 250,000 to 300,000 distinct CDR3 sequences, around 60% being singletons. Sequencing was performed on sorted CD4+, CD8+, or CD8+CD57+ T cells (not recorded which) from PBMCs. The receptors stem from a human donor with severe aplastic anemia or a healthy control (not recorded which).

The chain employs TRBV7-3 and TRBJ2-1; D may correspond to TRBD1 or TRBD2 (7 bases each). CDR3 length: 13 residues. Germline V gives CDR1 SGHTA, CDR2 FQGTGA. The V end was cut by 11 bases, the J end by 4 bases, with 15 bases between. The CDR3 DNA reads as TGTGCCGTTACAGGGGAGGGATACAATGAGCAGTTCTTC. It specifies CAVTGEGYNEQFF.

The chain's CDR3 is CASSLRGFGGETQYF. Written as DNA, the CDR3 is TGTGCCAGCAGTTTACGGGGTTTCGGAGGAGAGACCCAGTACTTC. This chain joins TRBV7-3 and TRBJ2-5, with D possibly matching TRBD2 (5 bases). Germline V gene sequence: CDR1 SGHTA, CDR2 FQGTGA. The CDR3 is 15 amino acids. V was shortened by 6 bases and J by 4 bases, with 18 bases between the two germline ends.